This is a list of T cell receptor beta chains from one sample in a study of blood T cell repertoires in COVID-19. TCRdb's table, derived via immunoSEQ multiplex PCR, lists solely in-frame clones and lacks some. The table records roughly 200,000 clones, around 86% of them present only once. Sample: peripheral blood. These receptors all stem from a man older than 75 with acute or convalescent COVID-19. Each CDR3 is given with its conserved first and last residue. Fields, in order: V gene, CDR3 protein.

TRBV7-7 CASSTGGGQQMETQYF
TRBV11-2 CASSLMGGLYGYTF
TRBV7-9 CASSFSDRAAPQHF
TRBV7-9 CASRGVRNEKLFF
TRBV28 CASRLQGFYNTEAFF
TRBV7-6 CASSYWEQGDNQPQHF
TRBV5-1 CASSEDRVQETQYF
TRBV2 CASTGDRAGREQYF
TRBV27 CASRSSGTSVYNEQFF
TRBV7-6 CASSSTASGANVLTF
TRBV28 CASSGFGGTLYEQYF
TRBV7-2 CASSLQGGRTEAFF
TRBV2 CASPRTSGNNEQFF
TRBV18 CASSPSGGSTEAFF
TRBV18 CASSPDRVGQPQHF
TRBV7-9 CASSSHYEQYF
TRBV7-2 CASSLGRGRAGTDTQYF
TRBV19 CASSIRGGENQPQHF
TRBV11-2 CASSYDRAVETQYF
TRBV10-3 CASRTGYNEQFF
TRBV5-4 CASSLDRDGAKNIQYF
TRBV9 CASSPQGVGIGEQFF
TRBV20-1 CSAGGEKLFF
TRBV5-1 CASSSSGYGRSTDTQYF
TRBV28 CASRGGGSGRTGELFF
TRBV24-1 CATSVASGSYNEQFF
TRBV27 CASSAILGAYNEQFF
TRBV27 CASSSETGGHAGGYTF
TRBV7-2 CASSPGGGTDTQYF
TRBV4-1 CASSQDRATGELFF
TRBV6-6 CASTARVNYGYTF
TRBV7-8 CASSSGGSYQPQHF
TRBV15 CATSRDPDRAGNTIYF
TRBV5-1 CASSSDIDTQYF
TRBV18 CASSPGQGATGNTIYF
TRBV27 CASSLKRYNEQFF
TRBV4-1 CASSQDVGFPFRRGLGNEQYF
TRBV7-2 CASSRDRYNEKLFF
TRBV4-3 CASSQRGQVYGYTF
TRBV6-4 CAMHPGTSGMCGGELFF
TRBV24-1 CATSDSGLAGEGTYNEQFF
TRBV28 CASSLAGGYIQYF
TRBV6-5 CASRTGNGELFF
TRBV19 CASRLDRAENSPLHF
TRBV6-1 CASSPTGFYNEQFF
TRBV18 CASRGTAGQPQHF
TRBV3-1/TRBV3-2 CASSQDQGQGYSGANVLTF
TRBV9 CASSDGAGTGPYGYTF
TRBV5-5 CASSVPGQGAGETQYF